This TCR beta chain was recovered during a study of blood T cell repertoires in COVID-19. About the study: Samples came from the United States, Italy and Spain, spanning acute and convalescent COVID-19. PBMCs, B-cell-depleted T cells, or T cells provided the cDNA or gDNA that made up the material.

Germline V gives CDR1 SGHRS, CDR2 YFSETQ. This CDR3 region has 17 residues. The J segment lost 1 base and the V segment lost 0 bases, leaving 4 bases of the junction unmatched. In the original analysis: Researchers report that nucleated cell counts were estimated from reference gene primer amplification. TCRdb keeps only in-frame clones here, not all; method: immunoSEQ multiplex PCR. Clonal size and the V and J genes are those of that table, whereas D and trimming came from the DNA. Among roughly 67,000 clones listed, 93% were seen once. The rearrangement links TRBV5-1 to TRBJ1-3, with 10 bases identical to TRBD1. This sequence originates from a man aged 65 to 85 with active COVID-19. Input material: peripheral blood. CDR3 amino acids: CASSLGQGARSGNTIYF. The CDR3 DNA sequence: TGCGCCAGCAGCTTGGGACAGGGGGCAAGATCTGGAAACACCATATATTTT. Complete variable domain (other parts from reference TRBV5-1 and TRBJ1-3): KAGVTQTPRYLIKTRGQQVTLSCSPISGHRSVSWYQQTPGQGLQFLFEYFSETQRNKGNFPGRFSGRQFSNSRSEMNVSTLELGDSALYLCASSLGQGARSGNTIYFGEGSWLTVV.